This T cell receptor (beta chain) was observed in a study of blood T cell repertoires in COVID-19. The table came from immunoSEQ multiplex PCR; TCRdb's copy has only in-frame clones and leaves some out. The repertoire includes about 220,000 clones, 75% to 85% of them detected once, and about 4.8% sits in the top ten. V was cut by 7 bases and J by 4 bases, with 13 bases left in between. CDR1 is SGHTA and CDR2 is FQGNSA in the germline V gene. This CDR3 comprises 13 residues. The sample consisted of peripheral blood. The gene calls are TRBV7-2 and TRBJ1-1; TRBD1 is a possible D gene (5 bases). The sequence came from a woman in her 70s with COVID-19, enrolled during active disease. CDR3 bases: TGTGCCAGCACCCTCTTAGGGGTCACTGAAGCTTTCTTT. It is translated as CASTLLGVTEAFF.